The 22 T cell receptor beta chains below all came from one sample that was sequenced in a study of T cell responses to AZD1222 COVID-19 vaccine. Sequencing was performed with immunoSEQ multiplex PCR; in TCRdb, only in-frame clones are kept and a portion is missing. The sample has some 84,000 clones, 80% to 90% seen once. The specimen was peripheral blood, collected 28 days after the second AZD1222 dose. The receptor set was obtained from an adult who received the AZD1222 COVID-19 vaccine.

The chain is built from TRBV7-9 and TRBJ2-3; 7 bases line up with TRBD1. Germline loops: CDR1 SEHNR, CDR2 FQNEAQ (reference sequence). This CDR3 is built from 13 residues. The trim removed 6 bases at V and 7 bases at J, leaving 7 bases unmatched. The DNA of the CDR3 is TGTGCCAGCAGTTTGGACAGGACTTATACGCAGTATTTT. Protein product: CASSLDRTYTQYF. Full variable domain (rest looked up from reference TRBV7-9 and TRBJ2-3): DTGVSQNPRHKITKRGQNVTFRCDPISEHNRLYWYRQTLGQGPEFLTYFQNEAQLEKSRLLSDRFSAERPKGSFSTLEIQRTEQGDSAMYLCASSLDRTYTQYFGPGTRLTVL.

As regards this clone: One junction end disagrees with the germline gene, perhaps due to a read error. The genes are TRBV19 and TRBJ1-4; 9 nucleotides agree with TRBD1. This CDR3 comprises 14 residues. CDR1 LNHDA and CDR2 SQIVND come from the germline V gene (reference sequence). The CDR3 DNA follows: TGCGCCAGTAGTCCCGGGACAGGGTTTGAAAAACTGTTTTTT. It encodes CASSPGTGFEKLFF.

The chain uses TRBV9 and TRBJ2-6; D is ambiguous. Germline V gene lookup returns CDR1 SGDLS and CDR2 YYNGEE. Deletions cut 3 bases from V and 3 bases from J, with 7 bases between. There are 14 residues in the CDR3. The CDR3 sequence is CASSASHGANVLTF. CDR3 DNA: TGTGCCAGCAGCGCCTCTCATGGGGCCAACGTCCTGACTTTC.

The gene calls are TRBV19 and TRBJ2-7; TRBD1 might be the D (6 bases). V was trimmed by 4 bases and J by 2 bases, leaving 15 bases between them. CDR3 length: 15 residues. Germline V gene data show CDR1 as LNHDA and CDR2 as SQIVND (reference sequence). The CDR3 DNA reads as TGTGCCAGTAGTACCACAGGGTCAGGAACCTACGAGCAGTACTTC. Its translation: CASSTTGSGTYEQYF.

CDR3 DNA: TGTGCTAGTGGTGTCGGACAGGGCTATGGCTACACCTTC. As protein: CASGVGQGYGYTF. The gene calls are TRBV12-5 and TRBJ1-2, with 8 bases aligning to TRBD1. V lost 5 bases to trimming and J lost 4 bases; unmatched junction nucleotides: 3. Germline loops: CDR1 LGHNT, CDR2 FRNRAP. This CDR3 is 13 amino acids long.

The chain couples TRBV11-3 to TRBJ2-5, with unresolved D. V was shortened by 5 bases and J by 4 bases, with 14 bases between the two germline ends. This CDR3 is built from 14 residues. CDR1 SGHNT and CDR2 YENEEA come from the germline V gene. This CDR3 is CASSPKSGSETQYF. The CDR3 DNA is TGTGCCAGCAGCCCCAAATCGGGTTCAGAGACCCAGTACTTC.

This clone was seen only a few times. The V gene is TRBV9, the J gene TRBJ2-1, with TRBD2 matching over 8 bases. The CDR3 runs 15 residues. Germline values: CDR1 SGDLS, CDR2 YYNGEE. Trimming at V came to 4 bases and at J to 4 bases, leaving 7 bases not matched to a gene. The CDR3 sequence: CASSISGTSYNEQFF. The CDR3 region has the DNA TGTGCCAGCAGCATTAGCGGGACTAGTTACAATGAGCAGTTCTTC.

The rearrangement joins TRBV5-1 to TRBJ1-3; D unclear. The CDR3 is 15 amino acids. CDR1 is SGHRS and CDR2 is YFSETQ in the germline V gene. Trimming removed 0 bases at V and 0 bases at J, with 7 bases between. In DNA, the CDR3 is TGCGCCAGCAGCTTGGCGCCGAACTCTGGAAACACCATATATTTT. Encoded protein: CASSLAPNSGNTIYF.

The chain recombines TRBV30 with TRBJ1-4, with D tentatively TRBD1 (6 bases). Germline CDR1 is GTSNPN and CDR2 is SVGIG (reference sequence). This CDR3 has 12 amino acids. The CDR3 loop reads CAGDTSNEKLFF. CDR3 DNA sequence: TGTGCTGGGGACACCTCTAATGAAAAACTGTTTTTT. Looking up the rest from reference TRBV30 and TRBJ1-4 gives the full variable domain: SQTIHQWPATLVQPVGSPLSLECTVEGTSNPNLYWYRQAAGRGLQLLFYSVGIGQISSEVPQNLSASRPQDRQFILSSKKLLLSDSGFYLCAGDTSNEKLFFGSGTQLSVL.

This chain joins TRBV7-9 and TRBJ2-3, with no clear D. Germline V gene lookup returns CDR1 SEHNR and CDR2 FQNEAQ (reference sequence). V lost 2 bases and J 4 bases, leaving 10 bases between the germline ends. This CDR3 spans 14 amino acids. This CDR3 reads CASSLYGTPDTQYF. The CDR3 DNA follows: TGTGCCAGCAGCTTATACGGCACACCAGATACGCAGTATTTT.

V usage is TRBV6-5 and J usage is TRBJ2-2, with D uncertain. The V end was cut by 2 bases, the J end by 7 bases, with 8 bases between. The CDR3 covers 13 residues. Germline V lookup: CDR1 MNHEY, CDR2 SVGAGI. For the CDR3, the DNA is TGTGCCAGCAGTTACATGCGAGGCGGGGAGCTGTTTTTT. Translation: CASSYMRGGELFF.

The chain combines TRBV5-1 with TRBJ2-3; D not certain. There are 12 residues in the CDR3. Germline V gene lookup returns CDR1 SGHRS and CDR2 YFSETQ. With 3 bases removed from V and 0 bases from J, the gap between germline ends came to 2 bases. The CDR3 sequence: CASSWSTDTQYF. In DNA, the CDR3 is TGCGCCAGCAGCTGGAGCACAGATACGCAGTATTTT.

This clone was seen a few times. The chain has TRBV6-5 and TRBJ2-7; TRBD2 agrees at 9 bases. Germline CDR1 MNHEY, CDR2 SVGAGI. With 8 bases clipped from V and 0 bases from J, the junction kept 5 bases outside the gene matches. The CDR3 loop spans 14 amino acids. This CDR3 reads CASSQRGASYEQYV. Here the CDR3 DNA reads TGTGCCAGCTCCCAGCGGGGGGCCTCCTACGAGCAGTACGTC.

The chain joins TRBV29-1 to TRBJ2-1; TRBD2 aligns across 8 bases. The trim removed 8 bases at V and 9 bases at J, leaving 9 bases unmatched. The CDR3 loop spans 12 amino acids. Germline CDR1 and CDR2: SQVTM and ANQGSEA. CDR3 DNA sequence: TGCAGCTTACCGGGAGGGAGGGGTGAGCAGTTCTTC. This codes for CSLPGGRGEQFF.

The CDR3 DNA sequence: TGTGCCAGCCGGGACTCCCAGGGGGAGACCCAGTACTTC. Protein: CASRDSQGETQYF. V gene TRBV10-3 combines with J gene TRBJ2-5; TRBD1 or TRBD2 may be the D gene (6 bases each). CDR3 length equals 13 residues. Trimming stripped 10 bases from V and 5 bases from J, with 17 bases between. The V gene's germline CDR1 is ENHRY and CDR2 SYGVKD.

The CDR3 bases are TGTGCTAGTGGTTTGGATGGGACAGGGGTTTATTTT. Its protein product is CASGLDGTGVYF. The chain couples TRBV12-5 to TRBJ2-3; 10 bases fit TRBD1. This CDR3 has 12 amino acids. Unmatched junction bases numbered 4, after V lost 1 base and J lost 15 bases. Germline V CDR1 and CDR2: LGHNT, FRNRAP.

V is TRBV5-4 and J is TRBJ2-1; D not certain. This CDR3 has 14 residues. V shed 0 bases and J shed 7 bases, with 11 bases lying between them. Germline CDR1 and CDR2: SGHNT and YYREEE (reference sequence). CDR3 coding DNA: TGTGCCAGCAGCTTGGATAGGGTTTCTAATGAGCAGTTCTTC. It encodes CASSLDRVSNEQFF.

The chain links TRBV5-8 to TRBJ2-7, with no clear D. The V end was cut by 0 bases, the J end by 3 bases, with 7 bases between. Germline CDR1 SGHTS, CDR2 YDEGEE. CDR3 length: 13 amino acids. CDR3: CASSLERNYEQYV. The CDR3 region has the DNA TGTGCCAGCAGCTTGGAGAGAAACTACGAGCAGTACGTC.

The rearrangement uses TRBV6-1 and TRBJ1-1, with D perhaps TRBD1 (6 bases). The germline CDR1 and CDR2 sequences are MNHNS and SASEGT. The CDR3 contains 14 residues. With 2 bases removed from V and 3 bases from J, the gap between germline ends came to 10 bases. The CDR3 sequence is CASSEMTGYTEAFF. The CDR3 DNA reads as TGTGCCAGCAGTGAAATGACAGGTTACACTGAAGCTTTCTTT.

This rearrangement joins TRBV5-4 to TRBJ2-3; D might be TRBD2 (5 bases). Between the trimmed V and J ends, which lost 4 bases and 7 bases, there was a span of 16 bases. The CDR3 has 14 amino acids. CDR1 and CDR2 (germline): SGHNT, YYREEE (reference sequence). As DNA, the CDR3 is TGTGCCAGCAGCCCCCTGGAGGCCAGGAATACGCAGTATTTT. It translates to CASSPLEARNTQYF.

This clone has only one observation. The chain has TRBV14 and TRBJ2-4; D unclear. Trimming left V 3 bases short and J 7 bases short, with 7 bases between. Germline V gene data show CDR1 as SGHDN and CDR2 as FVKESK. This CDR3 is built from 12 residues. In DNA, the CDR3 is TGTGCCAGCAGCCACGTCGGGAACATTCAGTACTTC. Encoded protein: CASSHVGNIQYF.

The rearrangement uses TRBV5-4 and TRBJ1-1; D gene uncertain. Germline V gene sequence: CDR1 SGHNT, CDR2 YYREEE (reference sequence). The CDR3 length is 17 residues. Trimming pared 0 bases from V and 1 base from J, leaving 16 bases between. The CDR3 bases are TGTGCCAGCAGCTTGGAAGTAACCCTTTTATCGAACACTGAAGCTTTCTTT. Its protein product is CASSLEVTLLSNTEAFF.